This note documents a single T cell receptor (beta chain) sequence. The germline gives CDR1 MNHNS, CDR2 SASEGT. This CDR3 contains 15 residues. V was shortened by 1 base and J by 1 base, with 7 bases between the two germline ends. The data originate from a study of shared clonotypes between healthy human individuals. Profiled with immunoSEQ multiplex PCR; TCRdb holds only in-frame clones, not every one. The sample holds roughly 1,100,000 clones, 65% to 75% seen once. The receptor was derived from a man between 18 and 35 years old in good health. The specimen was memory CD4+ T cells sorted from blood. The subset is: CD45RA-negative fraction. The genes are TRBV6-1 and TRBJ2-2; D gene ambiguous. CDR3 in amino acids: CASSEGLMNTGELFF. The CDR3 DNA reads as TGTGCCAGCAGTGAAGGGCTGATGAACACCGGGGAGCTGTTTTTT.